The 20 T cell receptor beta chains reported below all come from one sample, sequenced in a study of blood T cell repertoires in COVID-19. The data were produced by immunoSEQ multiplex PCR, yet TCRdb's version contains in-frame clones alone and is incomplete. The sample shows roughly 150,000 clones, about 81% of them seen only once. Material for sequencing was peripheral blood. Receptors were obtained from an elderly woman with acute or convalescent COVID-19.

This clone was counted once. CDR3: CASSAGDRVHTIYF. The CDR3 bases are TGTGCCAGCAGCGCTGGGGACAGGGTCCACACCATATATTTT. This chain uses TRBV9 with TRBJ1-3; 9 bases are a match to TRBD1. Germline lookup yields CDR1 SGDLS and CDR2 YYNGEE. The ends lost 3 bases at V and 8 bases at J; junction bases unmatched: 6. This CDR3 comprises 14 residues.

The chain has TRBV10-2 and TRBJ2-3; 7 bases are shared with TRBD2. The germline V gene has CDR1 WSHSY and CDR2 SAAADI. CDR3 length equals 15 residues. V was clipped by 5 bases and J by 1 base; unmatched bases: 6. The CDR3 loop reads CASSSSGEGTDTQYF. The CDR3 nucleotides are TGCGCCAGCAGTTCGAGCGGGGAGGGCACAGATACGCAGTATTTT.

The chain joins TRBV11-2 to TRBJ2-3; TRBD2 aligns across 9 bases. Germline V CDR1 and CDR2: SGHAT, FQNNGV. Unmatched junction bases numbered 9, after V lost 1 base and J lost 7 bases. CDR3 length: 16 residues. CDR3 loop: CASSLAGASGVNTQYF. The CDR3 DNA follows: TGTGCCAGCAGCTTAGCCGGTGCTAGCGGGGTAAATACGCAGTATTTT.

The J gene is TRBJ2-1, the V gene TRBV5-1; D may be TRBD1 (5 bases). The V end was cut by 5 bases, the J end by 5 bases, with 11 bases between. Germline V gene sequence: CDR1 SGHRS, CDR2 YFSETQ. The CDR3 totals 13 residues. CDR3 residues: CASSADTHNEQFF. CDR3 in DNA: TGCGCCAGCAGTGCGGACACACACAATGAGCAGTTCTTC.

The CDR3 here is CASRIQAGAGETQYF. The DNA of the CDR3 is TGTGCCAGCAGAATACAGGCAGGAGCGGGGGAGACCCAGTACTTC. This chain connects TRBV7-2 to TRBJ2-5; 7 positions agree with TRBD2. Germline trimming cut 6 bases from V and 5 bases from J; bases unmatched to any gene: 12. The CDR3 is made up of 15 amino acids. The germline gives CDR1 SGHTA, CDR2 FQGNSA.

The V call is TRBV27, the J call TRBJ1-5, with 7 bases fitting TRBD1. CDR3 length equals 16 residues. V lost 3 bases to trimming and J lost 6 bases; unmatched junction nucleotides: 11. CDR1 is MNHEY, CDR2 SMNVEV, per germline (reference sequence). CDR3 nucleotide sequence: TGTGCCAGCAGTTTGTCCGGGACAGTATACCTTCAGCCCCAGCATTTT. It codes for CASSLSGTVYLQPQHF.

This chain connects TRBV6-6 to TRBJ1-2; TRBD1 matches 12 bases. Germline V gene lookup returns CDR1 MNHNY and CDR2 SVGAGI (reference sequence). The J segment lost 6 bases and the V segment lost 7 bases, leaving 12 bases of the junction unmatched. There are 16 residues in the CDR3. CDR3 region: CASTRRDRGRVHGYTF. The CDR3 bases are TGTGCCAGCACCCGCCGGGACAGGGGGCGCGTGCATGGCTACACCTTC.

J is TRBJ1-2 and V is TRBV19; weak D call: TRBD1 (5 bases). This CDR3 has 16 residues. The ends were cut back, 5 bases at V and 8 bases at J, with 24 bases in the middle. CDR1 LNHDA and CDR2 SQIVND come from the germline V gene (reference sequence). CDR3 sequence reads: CASSSVIGQTYEGYTF. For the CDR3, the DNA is TGTGCCAGTAGTTCCGTCATTGGACAAACGTATGAGGGCTACACCTTC.

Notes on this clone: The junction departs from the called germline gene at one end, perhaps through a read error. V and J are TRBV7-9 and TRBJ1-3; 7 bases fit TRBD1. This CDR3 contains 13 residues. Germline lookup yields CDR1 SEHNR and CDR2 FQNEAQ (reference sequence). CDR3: CASSSGTAPLRDF. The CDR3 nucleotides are TGTGCCAGCAGCTCGGGGACAGCACCTCTGAGAGATTTT.

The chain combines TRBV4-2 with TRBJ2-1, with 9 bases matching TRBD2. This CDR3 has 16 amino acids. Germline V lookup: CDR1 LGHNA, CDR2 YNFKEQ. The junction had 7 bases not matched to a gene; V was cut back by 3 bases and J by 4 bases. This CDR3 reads CASSHSRGGQYNEQFF. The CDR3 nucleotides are TGTGCCAGCAGCCATTCGCGGGGGGGCCAATACAATGAGCAGTTCTTC.

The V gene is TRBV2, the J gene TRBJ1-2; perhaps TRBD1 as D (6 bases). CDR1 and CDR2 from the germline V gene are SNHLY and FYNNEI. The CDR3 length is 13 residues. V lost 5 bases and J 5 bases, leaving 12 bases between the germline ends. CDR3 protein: CASSTGGAYGYTF. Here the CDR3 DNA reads TGTGCCAGCAGTACCGGGGGGGCGTATGGCTACACCTTC.

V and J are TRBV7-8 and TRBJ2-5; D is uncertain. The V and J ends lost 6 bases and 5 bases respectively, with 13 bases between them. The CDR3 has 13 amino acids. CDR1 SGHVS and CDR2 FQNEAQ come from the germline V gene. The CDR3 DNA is TGTGCCAGCAGACTCGTTGGTTGGGAGACCCAGTACTTC. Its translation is CASRLVGWETQYF. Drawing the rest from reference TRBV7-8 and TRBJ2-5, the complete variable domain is GAGVSQSPRYKVAKRGQDVALRCDPISGHVSLFWYQQALGQGPEFLTYFQNEAQLDKSGLPSDRFFAERPEGSVSTLKIQRTQQEDSAVYLCASRLVGWETQYFGPGTRLLVL.

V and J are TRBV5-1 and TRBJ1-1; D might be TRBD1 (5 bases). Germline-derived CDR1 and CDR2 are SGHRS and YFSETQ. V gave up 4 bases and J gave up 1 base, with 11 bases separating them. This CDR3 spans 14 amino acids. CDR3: CASSRQTGNTEAFF. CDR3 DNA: TGCGCCAGCAGCAGGCAAACAGGGAACACTGAAGCTTTCTTT. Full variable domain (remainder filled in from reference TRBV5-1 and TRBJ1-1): KAGVTQTPRYLIKTRGQQVTLSCSPISGHRSVSWYQQTPGQGLQFLFEYFSETQRNKGNFPGRFSGRQFSNSRSEMNVSTLELGDSALYLCASSRQTGNTEAFFGQGTRLTVV.

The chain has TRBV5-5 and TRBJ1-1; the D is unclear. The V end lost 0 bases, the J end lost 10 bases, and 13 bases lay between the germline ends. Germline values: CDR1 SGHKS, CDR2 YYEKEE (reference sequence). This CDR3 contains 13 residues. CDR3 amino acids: CASSLEAGMPAFF. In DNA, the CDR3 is TGTGCCAGCAGCTTGGAAGCGGGAATGCCAGCTTTCTTT. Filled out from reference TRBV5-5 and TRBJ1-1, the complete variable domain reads DAGVTQSPTHLIKTRGQQVTLRCSPISGHKSVSWYQQVLGQGPQFIFQYYEKEERGRGNFPDRFSARQFPNYSSELNVNALLLGDSALYLCASSLEAGMPAFFGQGTRLTVV.

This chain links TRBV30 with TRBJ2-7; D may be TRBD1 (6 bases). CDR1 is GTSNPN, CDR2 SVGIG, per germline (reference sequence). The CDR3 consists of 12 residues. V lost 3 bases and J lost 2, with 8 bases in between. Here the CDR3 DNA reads TGTGCCTGGAGAACAGGGCCCTACGAGCAGTACTTC. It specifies CAWRTGPYEQYF.

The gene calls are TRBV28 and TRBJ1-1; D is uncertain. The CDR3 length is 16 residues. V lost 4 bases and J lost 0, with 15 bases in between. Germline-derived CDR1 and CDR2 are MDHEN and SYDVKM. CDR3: CASSSWQNNMNTEAFF. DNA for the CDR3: TGTGCCAGCAGTTCCTGGCAGAACAACATGAACACTGAAGCTTTCTTT.

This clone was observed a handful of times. The CDR3 DNA reads as TGTGCCAGCCGAGCGGGTTCCCCGCTCGAGCAGTACTTC. Its protein product is CASRAGSPLEQYF. The chain has TRBV28 and TRBJ2-7; D may be TRBD2 (6 bases). The CDR3 has 13 residues. Germline assignment: CDR1 MDHEN and CDR2 SYDVKM. Trimming pared 8 bases from V and 6 bases from J, leaving 17 bases between. The full variable domain, in which reference TRBV28 and TRBJ2-7 provide the parts outside the CDR3, is DVKVTQSSRYLVKRTGEKVFLECVQDMDHENMFWYRQDPGLGLRLIYFSYDVKMKEKGDIPEGYSVSREKKERFSLILESASTNQTSMYLCASRAGSPLEQYFGPGTRLTVT.

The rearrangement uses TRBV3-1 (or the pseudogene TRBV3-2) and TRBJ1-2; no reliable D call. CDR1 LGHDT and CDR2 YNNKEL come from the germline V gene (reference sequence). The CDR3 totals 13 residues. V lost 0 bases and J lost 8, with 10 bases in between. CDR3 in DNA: TGTGCCAGCAGCCAAGAATCGCGGTCGGGCTACACCTTC. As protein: CASSQESRSGYTF.

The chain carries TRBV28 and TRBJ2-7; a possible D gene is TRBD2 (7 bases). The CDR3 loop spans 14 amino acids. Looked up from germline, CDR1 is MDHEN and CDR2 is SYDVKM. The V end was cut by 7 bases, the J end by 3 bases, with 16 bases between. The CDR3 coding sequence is TGTGCCAGCACCCCGGGGGGCACCTTCTACGAGCAGTACTTC. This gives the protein CASTPGGTFYEQYF.

DNA for the CDR3: TGCAGTGCTAGTACCGGACTAGCTGCCGCCGGGGAGCTGTTTTTT. Protein: CSASTGLAAAGELFF. The genes are TRBV20-1 and TRBJ2-2; 8 nucleotides line up with TRBD2. The junction had 9 bases not matched to a gene; V was cut back by 3 bases and J by 6 bases. The CDR3 runs to 15 residues. The germline V gene encodes CDR1 DFQATT and CDR2 SNEGSKA (reference sequence).